This T cell receptor (beta chain) was documented in a study of T cells after yellow fever vaccination. This clonotype was picked up a small number of times. In TCRdb, the 5' RACE reads were re-called with MiXCR into one record per CDR3 protein. The sample comprises around 70,000 distinct CDR3 sequences, approximately 6.9% of which are singletons, and 30% to 45% rests with the top ten. V was shortened by 2 bases and J by 9 bases, with 19 bases between the two germline ends. CDR1 is LNHDA, CDR2 SQIVND, per germline (reference sequence). The CDR3 runs to 15 residues. Source: CD8+ T cells sorted from PBMCs, taken less than 6 days after the first yellow fever vaccination. This sequence joins TRBV19 and TRBJ1-1; D perhaps matches TRBD1 (6 bases). The TCR sequence derives from a man younger than 35 who received the YFV17D yellow fever vaccine. CDR3 region: CASSIYDRPAPKAFF. In DNA form, the CDR3 reads TGTGCCAGTAGTATATATGACAGGCCCGCTCCGAAAGCTTTCTTT.